This T cell receptor beta chain was obtained from a study of blood T cell repertoires in COVID-19 (dated by TCRdb to about 2020). Looking at the study overall: Samples covering the acute and convalescent phases of COVID-19 were provided by collaborators in the United States, Italy and Spain. The prospective study material was composed of cDNA or gDNA derived from T cells, B-cell-depleted T cells, or PBMCs. Deeply sampled blood TCRbeta repertoires from subjects exposed to, actively infected with, or recovered from COVID-19 were included in the dataset. The repertoires were made available in a free public database intended to serve as a resource for research on the immune response to SARS-CoV-2. Samples came from the ongoing ImmuneRACE study (first 160 participants) plus 1,254 subjects from 6 global collaborators. A de-identified subject ID, COVID-19 status, age in years and sex were almost always included in the sample metadata. Where available, HLA class I and class II types were taken from metadata supplied by the sample provider and were not determined by assay-based typing. What the authors observed across the whole study: How much clinical and demographic metadata was included differed by source and by participant, and the metadata was provided uncurated.

About this clone: Which antigen it targets is not known. The record has no base qualities; no much larger clone is one base away.

In Seattle, one collaborating source enrolled patients while the infection was active and tracked those patients longitudinally over the course of disease. Each collaborating institution followed its own protocols to collect whole blood in K2EDTA tubes. For TCRbeta analysis, collaborators shipped samples in one of three forms: frozen whole blood, isolated PBMCs, or DNA extracted from either of those sample types. From the germline V gene, CDR1 is SQVTM and CDR2 is ANQGSEA. V and J are truncated by 5 bases and 5 bases respectively, leaving an intervening sequence of 15 bases. The CDR3 runs 13 amino acids, cysteine and phenylalanine included. Solely the CDR3 DNA is kept, with 39 bases framed from the first base. The immunoSEQ Assay, a bias-controlled multiplex PCR, was used to amplify TCRbeta CDR3 regions from genomic DNA. In the source study's methods: Nucleated cell counts per sample were estimated from amplification of reference gene primers within the assay. Sequence reads were collapsed and filtered to measure the absolute abundance of every unique TCRbeta CDR3 rearrangement. Productive Simpson clonality was computed per sample as the square root of Simpson's diversity index over productive rearrangements. Here the immuneACCESS table is served through TCRdb, limited to in-frame sequences with V and J called. Missing clones are a known gap in these copies; in checked studies unresolved V genes cover under half, and the rest lacks a known reason. D and trimming were read from the DNA, whereas the V and J calls and clone size are those reported in that table. This sample lists under 150,000 clones; around 85% were detected once. Approximately 8% of the sample is held by the ten biggest clonotypes.

Material for sequencing was peripheral blood. The receptor's source is a woman between 55 and 75 years old with COVID-19, enrolled during active disease. The sequence is built from TRBV29-1 and TRBJ2-5; 6 matching bases give a weak D call of TRBD2. The CDR3 corresponds to CSVLAGPWETQYF. The DNA reads as follows: TGCAGCGTTTTGGCGGGGCCCTGGGAGACCCAGTACTTC. Reference TRBV29-1 and TRBJ2-5 genes cover what lies past the CDR3, so the full variable domain is SAVISQKPSRDICQRGTSLTIQCQVDSQVTMMFWYRQQPGQSLTLIATANQGSEATYESGFVIDKFPISRPNLTFSTLTVSNMSPEDSSIYLCSVLAGPWETQYFGPGTRLLVL.